Listed here are 22 T cell receptor beta chains from one sample, sequenced in a study of response to subunit inactivated influenza vaccine. TCRdb itself ran the RT-PCR reads through MiXCR, one entry per CDR3 protein. The sample records 450,000 to 550,000 distinct CDR3 sequences, 25% being singletons. Sequenced here: CD4+ T cells sorted from PBMCs, sampled about 5 days after vaccination. These receptors came from a middle-aged man who received an inactivated influenza vaccine.

V usage is TRBV6-1 and J usage is TRBJ1-2; TRBD1 aligns across 8 bases. The ends lost 6 bases at V and 8 bases at J; junction bases unmatched: 14. From germline, CDR1 is MNHNS and CDR2 SASEGT. The CDR3 is 15 residues long. The chain's CDR3 is CASSLLPDRATGYTF. As DNA, the CDR3 is TGTGCCAGCAGCCTGCTACCGGACAGGGCGACAGGCTACACCTTC.

The rearrangement links TRBV10-2 to TRBJ2-2; TRBD2 agrees at 7 bases. CDR1 is WSHSY and CDR2 is SAAADI in the germline V gene. The CDR3 is 15 residues long. Trimming removed 6 bases from V and 4 bases from J; junction bases left unmatched: 8. The CDR3 region is CASRTGGSGTGELFF. CDR3 in DNA: TGCGCCAGCAGGACGGGCGGGAGTGGCACCGGGGAGCTGTTTTTT.

The gene calls are TRBV6-4 and TRBJ2-1, with a possible D match to TRBD1 (6 bases). The V end was cut by 5 bases, the J end by 0 bases, with 11 bases between. CDR1 and CDR2 (germline): MRHNA, SNTAGT. The length of the CDR3 is 15 residues. CDR3 DNA: TGTGCCAGCAGTAGGGACATTACCTCCTACAATGAGCAGTTCTTC. This translates into CASSRDITSYNEQFF.

This chain joins TRBV28 and TRBJ2-7, with TRBD1 matching over 9 bases. V was clipped by 6 bases and J by 6 bases; unmatched bases: 15. CDR3 length: 16 amino acids. In germline, CDR1 is MDHEN, CDR2 SYDVKM. The CDR3 DNA is TGTGCCAGCAGCTCTCTCTCCGGGACAGGGAACGCCGAGCAGTACTTC. Its translation is CASSSLSGTGNAEQYF.

The chain has TRBV18 and TRBJ1-4; 8 bases are a match to TRBD1. CDR1 is KGHSH, CDR2 LQKENI, per germline. The CDR3 runs to 14 residues. Losses at the gene ends were 3 bases for V and 6 bases for J; bases not matched to a gene: 3. CDR3 DNA: TGTGCCAGCTCACCCAGGGGGCGCGATGAAAAACTGTTTTTT. Translated, it gives CASSPRGRDEKLFF.

The chain uses TRBV20-1 and TRBJ1-4; 12 bases are shared with TRBD1. The CDR3 is 20 residues long. Trimming removed 7 bases from V and 2 bases from J; junction bases left unmatched: 20. Germline values: CDR1 DFQATT, CDR2 SNEGSKA (reference sequence). In DNA, the CDR3 is TGCAGTGTAGGGTCTTCGAAGCCGGGACAGGGGGCGAGGACTAATGAAAAACTGTTTTTT. This gives the protein CSVGSSKPGQGARTNEKLFF.

This clonotype was found a few times. J is TRBJ1-1 and V is TRBV6-1; D is perhaps TRBD1 (5 bases). Germline V gene sequence: CDR1 MNHNS, CDR2 SASEGT. The length of the CDR3 is 14 residues. Trimming shortened V by 6 bases and J by 0 bases, and 11 bases separated the two germline ends. The CDR3 region is CASRAGRMNTEAFF. The CDR3 bases are TGTGCCAGCAGAGCGGGACGGATGAACACTGAAGCTTTCTTT.

V usage is TRBV29-1 and J usage is TRBJ2-5; a possible D gene is TRBD1 (6 bases). The CDR3 contains 14 residues. Trimming cost V 1 base and J 5 bases, with 14 bases left between them. The V gene's germline CDR1 is SQVTM and CDR2 ANQGSEA. In DNA form, the CDR3 reads TGCAGCGTTGAAGCGGGTTCTGGGGGCGAGACCCAGTACTTC. Translating gives CSVEAGSGGETQYF.

This clonotype came up a few times. This chain uses TRBV10-1 with TRBJ1-4; possibly TRBD1 for D (6 bases). The CDR3 runs to 14 residues. CDR1 is WNHNN and CDR2 is SYGVQD in the germline V gene (reference sequence). Trimming took off 8 bases at V and 5 bases at J, with 15 bases between the two ends. The CDR3 is CASYPGHHNEKLFF. The CDR3 region has the DNA TGCGCCAGCTATCCGGGACACCACAATGAAAAACTGTTTTTT.

This clonotype was counted only a few times. V usage is TRBV4-2 and J usage is TRBJ2-5, with D unclear. The CDR3 loop spans 13 amino acids. Germline lookup yields CDR1 LGHNA and CDR2 YNFKEQ. Between the trimmed V and J ends, which lost 4 bases and 5 bases, there was a span of 11 bases. The CDR3 sequence is CASSLATGETQYF. The CDR3 DNA is TGTGCCAGCAGCCTTGCCACCGGGGAGACCCAGTACTTC.

On this clonotype: A junction end diverges from the germline sequence, so it may reflect a read error. The chain is built from TRBV5-1 and TRBJ2-1; D possibly corresponds to TRBD1 (7 bases). Germline values: CDR1 SGHRS, CDR2 YFSETQ. The CDR3 is made up of 14 amino acids. In nucleotides, the CDR3 is TGCGTCAGCAGCTTGGGGGGACAGCACAATGAGCAGTTCTTC. Protein product: CVSSLGGQHNEQFF.

The chain links TRBV20-1 to TRBJ2-5; tentative D call: TRBD2 (7 bases). V dropped 1 base and J dropped 11 bases, with 23 bases sitting between them. The CDR3 extends over 15 amino acids. Germline CDR1 is DFQATT and CDR2 is SNEGSKA (reference sequence). The CDR3 is CSARGGASGPRLQYF. The CDR3 bases are TGCAGTGCTAGAGGGGGGGCTAGCGGCCCCAGGTTACAGTACTTC.

The CDR3 DNA reads as TGTGCCAGCAGCGGAGATACGCAGTATTTT. Its translation: CASSGDTQYF. This chain joins TRBV9 and TRBJ2-3; D not resolved. The CDR3 contains 10 residues. Germline assignment: CDR1 SGDLS and CDR2 YYNGEE. V lost 3 bases, J lost 5 bases, and 1 base lay in between.

The V gene is TRBV6-1, the J gene TRBJ2-7; TRBD1 might be the D (6 bases). The CDR3 covers 13 residues. From germline, CDR1 is MNHNS and CDR2 SASEGT. V shed 8 bases and J shed 0 bases, with 11 bases lying between them. CDR3 sequence: CASGPGHSYEQYF. The DNA for the CDR3 is TGTGCCAGCGGACCGGGACACTCCTACGAGCAGTACTTC.

This clonotype occurred a few times. The chain combines TRBV20-1 with TRBJ2-7; 10 bases map to TRBD1. Trimming at V came to 4 bases and at J to 7 bases, leaving 13 bases not matched to a gene. The CDR3 covers 15 residues. Germline lookup yields CDR1 DFQATT and CDR2 SNEGSKA (reference sequence). This CDR3 is CSATQTGGTDLEQYF. CDR3 in DNA: TGCAGTGCTACCCAGACAGGGGGCACCGATCTTGAGCAGTACTTC.

This rearrangement joins TRBV20-1 to TRBJ2-3; TRBD2 agrees at 9 bases. From germline, CDR1 is DFQATT and CDR2 SNEGSKA (reference sequence). Trimming took 0 bases from V and 4 from J; bases not matched to a gene: 8. The CDR3 is 16 residues long. CDR3 sequence: CSARDSSGTVADTQYF. The CDR3 DNA reads as TGCAGTGCTAGAGATTCTAGCGGGACTGTCGCAGATACGCAGTATTTT.

The gene calls are TRBV30 and TRBJ2-5; 8 bases are shared with TRBD1. CDR3 length: 17 amino acids. Looked up from germline, CDR1 is GTSNPN and CDR2 is SVGIG (reference sequence). The J segment lost 0 bases and the V segment lost 1 base, leaving 10 bases of the junction unmatched. The CDR3 coding sequence is TGTGCCTGGAGTGACGGATCAGGGGGCATCTACCAAGAGACCCAGTACTTC. As protein: CAWSDGSGGIYQETQYF.

This clonotype was detected only a few times. The chain links TRBV20-1 to TRBJ2-2; TRBD2 is a possible D gene (6 bases). The germline V gene has CDR1 DFQATT and CDR2 SNEGSKA (reference sequence). V was clipped by 6 bases and J by 8 bases, with 16 bases between them. This CDR3 contains 13 residues. The CDR3 nucleotides read TGCAGTGCCCCAGGGACTTTCAGTGGGGAGCTGTTTTTT. Its protein product is CSAPGTFSGELFF.

This clonotype was counted between two and nine times. The rearrangement uses TRBV30 and TRBJ2-7, with a tentative D call TRBD1 (6 bases). This CDR3 has 11 residues. Trimming pared 5 bases from V and 6 bases from J, leaving 11 bases between. Germline lookup yields CDR1 GTSNPN and CDR2 SVGIG (reference sequence). As DNA, the CDR3 is TGTGCCTGGCGACAGGTCGGCGAGCAGTACTTC. Translating it yields CAWRQVGEQYF.

The rearrangement joins TRBV20-1 to TRBJ2-1, with TRBD2 matching 8 bases. Germline lookup yields CDR1 DFQATT and CDR2 SNEGSKA (reference sequence). The CDR3 loop spans 14 amino acids. Trimming at V came to 6 bases and at J to 9 bases, leaving 13 bases not matched to a gene. CDR3 sequence: CSASWLAGDGEQFF. In nucleotides, the CDR3 is TGCAGTGCCAGCTGGCTAGCGGGTGACGGTGAGCAGTTCTTC.

In its sample, this clonotype was seen a few times. The chain is built from TRBV7-8 and TRBJ2-1; 16 bases fit TRBD2. V was clipped by 1 base and J by 8 bases; unmatched bases: 2. Looked up from germline, CDR1 is SGHVS and CDR2 is FQNEAQ. This CDR3 is built from 16 residues. Here the CDR3 DNA reads TGTGCCAGCAGCTTAGGGGGACTAGCGGGAGGGTATGAGCAGTTCTTC. Amino acid sequence: CASSLGGLAGGYEQFF.

This clonotype was counted only a few times. The chain carries TRBV6-4 and TRBJ2-2, with D tentatively TRBD1 (6 bases). The CDR3 consists of 17 residues. Trimming took 3 bases from V and 2 from J, leaving 16 bases between them. The germline gives CDR1 MRHNA, CDR2 SNTAGT. The CDR3 DNA follows: TGTGCCAGCAGTGAGAATGAGAAACAGGGTAACACCGGGGAGCTGTTTTTT. Translation: CASSENEKQGNTGELFF.